This T cell receptor (beta chain) was identified during a study of identical twins. Study-wide points: Fewer insertions marked abundant cord blood beta clonotypes; young adult naive trended weakly, memory not at all.

V lost 4 bases and J 4 bases, leaving 10 bases between the germline ends. The CDR3 covers 14 residues. From germline, CDR1 is ENHRY and CDR2 SYGVKD. A template switching step contributed a universal primer site, while unique molecular identifiers were present in the cDNA. TCRdb processed the 5' RACE reads anew with MiXCR; each CDR3 protein has one entry. Among 240,000 or so distinct CDR3 sequences listed, about 7.3% were seen once. In this sample, this clonotype turned up many times. What it binds is not known. This sample also appeared in a second study, on yellow fever vaccine responses in identical twins. As that report states: Reportedly, twins showed a vaccine T cell response that looked partly convergent and partly personalized.

The source material was memory (CD45RO+) T cells sorted from blood. This TCR derives from a woman aged 18 to 35 in good health. The chain combines TRBV10-3 with TRBJ2-2; a possible D gene is TRBD2 (5 bases). The CDR3 sequence is CAISGGVPTGELFF. CDR3 in DNA: TGTGCCATCAGTGGGGGAGTGCCCACCGGGGAGCTGTTTTTT.